This entry lists 18 T cell receptor beta chains sequenced from one sample in a study of Tregs in tolerant kidney transplant recipients. The data were produced by immunoSEQ multiplex PCR, yet TCRdb's version contains in-frame clones alone and is incomplete. The sample holds around 16,000 clones, approximately 90% seen once. The sample consisted of CD8+ T cells from blood. These receptors were taken from a human donor in good health.

This clone was counted a few times. The V call is TRBV27, the J call TRBJ2-7; TRBD2 agrees at 8 bases. The J segment lost 2 bases and the V segment lost 8 bases, leaving 8 bases of the junction unmatched. Germline lookup yields CDR1 MNHEY and CDR2 SMNVEV (reference sequence). This CDR3 is built from 14 residues. CDR3 bases: TGTGCCAGCTCCTACAGCGGGAGAGCCTACGAGCAGTACTTC. Translation gives CASSYSGRAYEQYF.

CDR3 sequence reads: CASSQGWGQGTNYGYTF. CDR3 bases: TGCGCCAGCAGCCAAGGATGGGGACAGGGTACTAACTATGGCTACACCTTC. The chain joins TRBV4-1 to TRBJ1-2, with 9 bases aligning to TRBD1. Germline V CDR1 and CDR2: MGHRA, YSYEKL. This CDR3 region has 17 residues. The V and J ends lost 1 base and 0 bases, in that order; junction bases with no gene match: 6.

The chain combines TRBV7-9 with TRBJ1-2, with D maybe TRBD1 (5 bases). Trimming stripped 5 bases from V and 8 bases from J, with 12 bases between. Germline-derived CDR1 and CDR2 are SEHNR and FQNEAQ (reference sequence). The CDR3 spans 12 residues. The chain's CDR3 is CASSAGAGGYTF. CDR3 in DNA: TGTGCCAGCAGCGCAGGTGCAGGGGGCTACACCTTC.

The chain uses TRBV9 and TRBJ1-5; perhaps TRBD1 as D (5 bases). CDR3 length equals 15 residues. The ends were cut back, 3 bases at V and 1 base at J, with 11 bases in the middle. Looked up from germline, CDR1 is SGDLS and CDR2 is YYNGEE. This CDR3 is CASSAVAGSNQPQHF. DNA of the CDR3: TGTGCCAGCAGCGCGGTCGCAGGGAGCAATCAGCCCCAGCATTTT.

V is TRBV6-1 and J is TRBJ1-1, with TRBD1 matching over 8 bases. The CDR3 runs 14 residues. The germline CDR1 and CDR2 sequences are MNHNS and SASEGT. This CDR3 is CALVGQAMNTEAFF. In DNA form, the CDR3 reads TGTGCACTTGTGGGACAGGCCATGAACACTGAAGCTTTCTTT.

The rearrangement links TRBV11-3 to TRBJ2-1; TRBD1 agrees at 8 bases. Germline lookup yields CDR1 SGHNT and CDR2 YENEEA. V trimming: 4 bases; J trimming: 10 bases; junction bases outside the gene matches: 9. The CDR3 loop spans 14 amino acids. DNA of the CDR3: TGTGCCAGCAGCTCGGGGACAGGAGTTGGCGAGCAGTTCTTC. Protein sequence: CASSSGTGVGEQFF.

This sequence joins TRBV20-1 and TRBJ1-1, with a possible D match to TRBD1 (5 bases). This CDR3 has 10 residues. V was clipped by 5 bases and J by 11 bases, with 12 bases between them. CDR1 and CDR2 from the germline V gene are DFQATT and SNEGSKA (reference sequence). The CDR3, as DNA: TGCAGTGCTGGCCCTTGGGGCGCTTTCTTT. It specifies CSAGPWGAFF.

The chain employs TRBV5-6 and TRBJ2-7; a weak D match, TRBD2 (5 bases). This CDR3 is 15 amino acids long. Germline loops: CDR1 SGHDT, CDR2 YYEEEE. The V gene lost 3 bases and the J gene lost 4 bases, with 17 bases spanning the gap. This CDR3 is CASSSRTDEAYEQYF. In DNA, the CDR3 is TGTGCCAGCAGCTCCAGGACTGACGAAGCTTACGAGCAGTACTTC.

The rearrangement uses TRBV30 and TRBJ1-1, with a possible D match to TRBD1 (6 bases). The CDR3 totals 13 residues. With 8 bases removed from V and 1 base from J, the gap between germline ends came to 14 bases. Germline V CDR1 and CDR2: GTSNPN, SVGIG (reference sequence). CDR3 nucleotide sequence: TGTGCCGAAATGGACAGACAGAACACTGAAGCTTTCTTT. This sequence encodes CAEMDRQNTEAFF.

The rearrangement links TRBV19 to TRBJ2-7; the D gene is possibly TRBD2 (7 bases). This CDR3 has 13 residues. The V gene's germline CDR1 is LNHDA and CDR2 SQIVND (reference sequence). Trimming shortened V by 5 bases and J by 12 bases, and 20 bases separated the two germline ends. The chain's CDR3 is CASSGRGFGILYF. CDR3 coding DNA: TGTGCCAGTAGTGGGAGGGGGTTTGGCATTCTGTACTTC.

The chain joins TRBV9 to TRBJ2-1; a weak D match, TRBD2 (5 bases). The CDR3 is made up of 13 amino acids. CDR1 is SGDLS and CDR2 is YYNGEE in the germline V gene. The V end lost 0 bases, the J end lost 8 bases, and 9 bases lay between the germline ends. CDR3 bases: TGTGCCAGCAGCGTAGCTGGGAGCGATGAGCAGTTCTTC. Translating gives CASSVAGSDEQFF. The full variable domain, with the rest looked up from reference TRBV9 and TRBJ2-1, is DSGVTQTPKHLITATGQRVTLRCSPRSGDLSVYWYQQSLDQGLQFLIQYYNGEERAKGNILERFSAQQFPDLHSELNLSSLELGDSALYFCASSVAGSDEQFFGPGTRLTVL.

This rearrangement joins TRBV19 to TRBJ2-1; no reliable D call. Germline V gives CDR1 LNHDA, CDR2 SQIVND (reference sequence). Trimming pared 7 bases from V and 7 bases from J, leaving 20 bases between. The CDR3 sequence is 15 residues long. The CDR3 DNA reads as TGTGCCAGTAAGTCGACCTTGGTCTTGGCAAATGAGCAGTTCTTC. Protein product: CASKSTLVLANEQFF.

The rearrangement links TRBV30 to TRBJ2-5; a weak D match, TRBD2 (6 bases). V was shortened by 2 bases and J by 4 bases, with 14 bases between the two germline ends. In germline, CDR1 is GTSNPN, CDR2 SVGIG (reference sequence). This CDR3 contains 14 residues. CDR3 coding DNA: TGTGCCTGGAGTCCCGGGGTGGGGGGAGAGACCCAGTACTTC. Translation gives CAWSPGVGGETQYF.

The chain employs TRBV29-1 and TRBJ2-1, with a tentative D call TRBD1 (6 bases). CDR1 SQVTM and CDR2 ANQGSEA come from the germline V gene. V lost 0 bases and J 0 bases, leaving 9 bases between the germline ends. This CDR3 has 15 amino acids. CDR3 in DNA: TGCAGCGTTGAAGAAGGGACAAGCTCCTACAATGAGCAGTTCTTC. Its protein is CSVEEGTSSYNEQFF.

This chain joins TRBV7-2 and TRBJ2-7; the D is unclear. Germline lookup yields CDR1 SGHTA and CDR2 FQGNSA. The CDR3 covers 15 residues. Deletions cut 6 bases from V and 5 bases from J, with 20 bases between. The CDR3 DNA reads TGTGCCAGCAGTCAAGTCGGCCCCAGGCCTAACGAGCAGTACTTC. This gives the protein CASSQVGPRPNEQYF.

The rearrangement uses TRBV21-1 and TRBJ1-1. TRBV21-1 is labeled a pseudogene. The CDR3 spans 17 residues. Here the CDR3 reads CASSKGTRRVLDTEAFF. CDR3 sequence (DNA): TGTGCCAGCAGCAAAGGGACTCGCAGGGTTCTTGACACTGAAGCTTTCTTT.

Here the CDR3 DNA reads TGCGCCAGCAGCCCCAGGACAGGGGGGGCAGATACGCAGTATTTT. Protein sequence: CASSPRTGGADTQYF. V gene TRBV4-3 combines with J gene TRBJ2-3; 10 positions match TRBD1. CDR3 length equals 15 residues. CDR1 and CDR2 from the germline V gene are LGHNA and YSLEER. J lost 4 bases, V lost 4 bases, and 5 bases had no gene match.

The rearrangement links TRBV4-3 to TRBJ2-7; D remains ambiguous. V lost 0 bases and J lost 7, with 19 bases in between. The CDR3 loop spans 16 amino acids. Germline CDR1 and CDR2: LGHNA and YSLEER. The CDR3 loop is CASSQESIGPTVEQYF. The CDR3 bases are TGCGCCAGCAGCCAAGAATCAATTGGACCTACCGTGGAGCAGTACTTC.